These T cell receptor beta chains were read from a single sample in a study of blood T cell repertoires in COVID-19. This table comes from immunoSEQ multiplex PCR, and its TCRdb copy is limited to in-frame clones, with some not included. Here the sample spans 53,000 or so clones, around nine tenths being singletons. Material: peripheral blood. These receptors came from a man aged 35-49 years with acute or convalescent COVID-19. The CDR3 runs from the conserved cysteine through the conserved F or W. A D gene is named only where the DNA matches it firmly. The size entry is marked missing in some rows and otherwise reads once, few, many or a size class.

v_call: TRBV5-1; d_call: TRBD2; clone_size: -; j_call: TRBJ2-5; cdr3_aa: CASSFTGVAGGPRETQYF; cdr3_nt: TGCGCCAGCAGCTTCACCGGGGTAGCGGGAGGGCCAAGGGAGACCCAGTACTTC
v_call: TRBV7-9; d_call: -; clone_size: -; j_call: TRBJ2-3; cdr3_aa: CASSTSGADTQYF; cdr3_nt: TGTGCCAGCAGCACATCAGGGGCAGATACGCAGTATTTT
v_call: TRBV27; d_call: TRBD1; clone_size: -; j_call: TRBJ1-2; cdr3_aa: CASKKGTGGGYTF; cdr3_nt: TGTGCCAGCAAGAAAGGGACAGGGGGAGGCTACACCTTC
v_call: TRBV25-1; d_call: -; clone_size: -; j_call: TRBJ2-7; cdr3_aa: CASSLGGGYEQYF; cdr3_nt: TGTGCCAGCAGCCTAGGGGGGGGCTACGAGCAGTACTTC
v_call: TRBV28; d_call: -; clone_size: -; j_call: TRBJ1-3; cdr3_aa: CASSGTLAYTIYF; cdr3_nt: TGTGCCAGCAGTGGGACACTGGCCTACACCATATATTTT
v_call: TRBV5-5; d_call: -; clone_size: -; j_call: TRBJ1-5; cdr3_aa: CASSSSGQPQHF; cdr3_nt: TGTGCCAGCAGCTCATCCGGGCAGCCCCAGCATTTT
v_call: TRBV6-5; d_call: -; clone_size: few; j_call: TRBJ2-7; cdr3_aa: CASSRLDSYEQYF; cdr3_nt: TGTGCCAGCAGCCGACTAGACAGCTACGAGCAGTACTTC
v_call: TRBV12-5; d_call: TRBD2; clone_size: -; j_call: TRBJ2-3; cdr3_aa: CASGLTREGDTQYF; cdr3_nt: TGTGCTAGTGGTTTAACCCGGGAGGGGGATACGCAGTATTTT
v_call: TRBV28; d_call: -; clone_size: -; j_call: TRBJ2-7; cdr3_aa: CASSLLYEQYF; cdr3_nt: TGTGCCAGCAGTTTACTATACGAGCAGTACTTC
v_call: TRBV11-2; d_call: TRBD1; clone_size: once; j_call: TRBJ1-4; cdr3_aa: CASRTGTGVTNEKLFF; cdr3_nt: TGTGCCAGCAGAACCGGGACAGGGGTGACTAATGAAAAACTGTTTTTT
v_call: TRBV18; d_call: -; clone_size: -; j_call: TRBJ1-5; cdr3_aa: CASSPTIGGGNQPQHF; cdr3_nt: TGTGCCAGCTCACCAACAATCGGGGGAGGTAATCAGCCCCAGCATTTT
v_call: TRBV5-5; d_call: -; clone_size: -; j_call: TRBJ1-1; cdr3_aa: CASSFQSANTEAFF; cdr3_nt: TGTGCCAGCAGCTTCCAGAGCGCAAACACTGAAGCTTTCTTT
v_call: TRBV5-4; d_call: TRBD2; clone_size: -; j_call: TRBJ2-1; cdr3_aa: CASSLGTSAHNEQFF; cdr3_nt: TGTGCCAGCAGCTTGGGGACTAGCGCTCACAATGAGCAGTTCTTC
v_call: TRBV4-2; d_call: TRBD2; clone_size: -; j_call: TRBJ2-5; cdr3_aa: CASSQITPSGSHQETQYF; cdr3_nt: TGTGCCAGCAGCCAGATCACCCCTAGCGGGAGCCACCAAGAGACCCAGTACTTC
v_call: TRBV5-1; d_call: TRBD2; clone_size: -; j_call: TRBJ2-3; cdr3_aa: CASSSGLAGGSTDTQYF; cdr3_nt: TGCGCCAGCAGCTCCGGACTAGCGGGAGGGTCCACAGATACGCAGTATTTT
v_call: TRBV14; d_call: -; clone_size: -; j_call: TRBJ2-1; cdr3_aa: CASSQETGYNEQFF; cdr3_nt: TGTGCCAGCAGCCAAGAGACTGGGTACAATGAGCAGTTCTTC
v_call: TRBV14; d_call: -; clone_size: -; j_call: TRBJ1-2; cdr3_aa: CASSARGFNYGYTF; cdr3_nt: TGTGCCAGCAGCGCTAGAGGTTTCAACTATGGCTACACCTTC
v_call: TRBV10-1; d_call: TRBD1; clone_size: -; j_call: TRBJ2-7; cdr3_aa: CASSGGTGKAYEQYF; cdr3_nt: TGCGCCAGCAGTGGGGGGACAGGGAAAGCCTACGAGCAGTACTTC
v_call: TRBV18; d_call: TRBD1; clone_size: -; j_call: TRBJ1-5; cdr3_aa: CASSSGQGPHQPQHF; cdr3_nt: TGTGCCAGCTCGTCGGGACAGGGGCCCCATCAGCCCCAGCATTTT
v_call: TRBV18; d_call: -; clone_size: -; j_call: TRBJ1-6; cdr3_aa: CASSPLPGRPEGSPLHF; cdr3_nt: TGTGCCAGCTCACCCCTCCCGGGCCGACCAGAGGGTTCACCCCTCCACTTT
v_call: TRBV11-1; d_call: -; clone_size: -; j_call: TRBJ1-2; cdr3_aa: CASSSDISNYGYTF; cdr3_nt: TGTGCCAGCAGCTCGGACATTTCTAACTATGGCTACACCTTC
v_call: TRBV5-6; d_call: TRBD2; clone_size: -; j_call: TRBJ2-5; cdr3_aa: CASSLTSGARETQYF; cdr3_nt: TGTGCCAGCAGCTTGACTAGCGGAGCCAGAGAGACCCAGTACTTC
v_call: TRBV6-2/TRBV6-3; d_call: -; clone_size: -; j_call: TRBJ1-1; cdr3_aa: CASSLTEGTEAFF; cdr3_nt: TGTGCCAGCAGTCTAACGGAGGGAACTGAAGCTTTCTTT
v_call: TRBV24-1; d_call: -; clone_size: -; j_call: TRBJ2-3; cdr3_aa: CATSESGQYTDTQYF; cdr3_nt: TGTGCCACCAGTGAATCTGGACAGTACACAGATACGCAGTATTTT
v_call: TRBV3-1/TRBV3-2; d_call: TRBD1; clone_size: once; j_call: TRBJ2-7; cdr3_aa: CASSLNRDRAAEQYF; cdr3_nt: TGTGCCAGCAGCTTAAACCGGGACAGAGCGGCCGAGCAGTACTTC
v_call: TRBV4-2; d_call: -; clone_size: once; j_call: TRBJ1-5; cdr3_aa: CASSQERGGYQPQHF; cdr3_nt: TGTGCCAGCAGCCAAGAGAGGGGAGGTTATCAGCCCCAGCATTTT
v_call: TRBV3-1/TRBV3-2; d_call: TRBD1; clone_size: -; j_call: TRBJ1-3; cdr3_aa: CASSHGQGGNTIYF; cdr3_nt: TGTGCCAGCAGCCACGGACAGGGGGGAAACACCATATATTTT
v_call: TRBV2; d_call: TRBD1; clone_size: -; j_call: TRBJ1-2; cdr3_aa: CASSEAGGQAPGGYTF; cdr3_nt: TGTGCCAGCAGTGAAGCGGGGGGACAGGCCCCGGGTGGCTACACCTTC
v_call: TRBV27; d_call: TRBD1; clone_size: -; j_call: TRBJ2-7; cdr3_aa: CASSTQQGTSYEQYF; cdr3_nt: TGTGCCAGCAGTACCCAACAGGGGACGAGCTACGAGCAGTACTTC
v_call: TRBV5-1; d_call: -; clone_size: -; j_call: TRBJ2-1; cdr3_aa: CASSEPLSSYNEQFF; cdr3_nt: TGCGCCAGCAGTGAGCCCTTAAGCTCCTACAATGAGCAGTTCTTC
v_call: TRBV25-1; d_call: -; clone_size: once; j_call: TRBJ2-4; cdr3_aa: CASSDAGAKNIQYF; cdr3_nt: TGTGCCAGCAGTGATGCCGGGGCCAAAAACATTCAGTACTTC
v_call: TRBV5-3; d_call: TRBD1; clone_size: -; j_call: TRBJ1-3; cdr3_aa: CARSSTGGSGNTIYF; cdr3_nt: TGTGCCAGAAGCTCAACAGGGGGCTCTGGAAACACCATATATTTT
v_call: TRBV9; d_call: -; clone_size: -; j_call: TRBJ2-7; cdr3_aa: CASSVDAEREQYF; cdr3_nt: TGTGCCAGCAGCGTAGACGCGGAGCGGGAGCAGTACTTC
v_call: TRBV15; d_call: -; clone_size: -; j_call: TRBJ2-7; cdr3_aa: CATSPQTGSQYF; cdr3_nt: TGTGCCACCAGCCCCCAGACAGGTTCTCAGTACTTC
v_call: TRBV5-1; d_call: TRBD1; clone_size: -; j_call: TRBJ1-1; cdr3_aa: CASIQDREGEAFF; cdr3_nt: TGCGCCAGCATCCAAGACAGGGAAGGTGAAGCTTTCTTT
v_call: TRBV12-5; d_call: TRBD2; clone_size: -; j_call: TRBJ2-7; cdr3_aa: CASGLVTLAGRSEQYF; cdr3_nt: TGTGCTAGTGGTTTGGTAACACTGGCCGGGAGGAGCGAGCAGTACTTC
v_call: TRBV3-1/TRBV3-2; d_call: -; clone_size: -; j_call: TRBJ2-2; cdr3_aa: CASRLTGYTGELFF; cdr3_nt: TGTGCCAGCAGACTGACAGGATACACCGGGGAGCTGTTTTTT
v_call: TRBV7-9; d_call: -; clone_size: -; j_call: TRBJ1-5; cdr3_aa: CASCNRGNQPQHF; cdr3_nt: TGTGCCAGCTGTAATCGGGGAAATCAGCCCCAGCATTTT
v_call: TRBV14; d_call: -; clone_size: -; j_call: TRBJ1-2; cdr3_aa: CASSLSGYGYTF; cdr3_nt: TGTGCCAGCAGCCTCTCGGGCTATGGCTACACCTTC
v_call: TRBV6-5; d_call: -; clone_size: -; j_call: TRBJ1-1; cdr3_aa: CASSYSRWVNTEAFF; cdr3_nt: TGTGCCAGCAGTTACTCGCGGTGGGTGAACACTGAAGCTTTCTTT
v_call: TRBV11-3; d_call: TRBD2; clone_size: -; j_call: TRBJ2-2; cdr3_aa: CASSFGLAGGRGGELFF; cdr3_nt: TGTGCCAGCAGCTTCGGGCTAGCGGGAGGAAGAGGCGGGGAGCTGTTTTTT
v_call: TRBV18; d_call: TRBD2; clone_size: -; j_call: TRBJ2-3; cdr3_aa: CASSPRAGGPSTDTQYF; cdr3_nt: TGTGCCAGCTCACCAAGGGCGGGAGGCCCTAGCACAGATACGCAGTATTTT
v_call: TRBV5-1; d_call: TRBD2; clone_size: -; j_call: TRBJ2-7; cdr3_aa: CASSLVTARSQREVYEQYF; cdr3_nt: TGCGCCAGCAGCTTGGTCACGGCGAGGAGCCAGCGGGAGGTGTACGAGCAGTACTTC
v_call: TRBV5-1; d_call: TRBD1; clone_size: -; j_call: TRBJ1-2; cdr3_aa: CASSLQGAGYTF; cdr3_nt: TGCGCCAGCAGCTTGCAGGGGGCAGGCTACACCTTC
v_call: TRBV19; d_call: -; clone_size: -; j_call: TRBJ1-1; cdr3_aa: CASKGLGGYTEAFF; cdr3_nt: TGTGCCAGTAAGGGGTTAGGAGGGTACACTGAAGCTTTCTTT
v_call: TRBV9; d_call: -; clone_size: -; j_call: TRBJ1-1; cdr3_aa: CASSPRGASEAFF; cdr3_nt: TGTGCCAGCAGCCCACGGGGGGCCTCTGAAGCTTTCTTT
v_call: TRBV24-1; d_call: -; clone_size: -; j_call: TRBJ2-2; cdr3_aa: CATSDRVWGDGVNTGELFF; cdr3_nt: TGTGCCACCAGTGACCGTGTTTGGGGGGACGGAGTCAACACCGGGGAGCTGTTTTTT
v_call: TRBV7-2; d_call: -; clone_size: -; j_call: TRBJ1-2; cdr3_aa: CASSLAPGRNYGYTF; cdr3_nt: TGTGCCAGCAGCTTAGCGCCAGGGCGGAACTATGGCTACACCTTC
v_call: TRBV3-1/TRBV3-2; d_call: TRBD1; clone_size: -; j_call: TRBJ1-2; cdr3_aa: CASSQVTGPYGYTF; cdr3_nt: TGTGCCAGCAGCCAAGTGACAGGGCCCTATGGCTACACCTTC
v_call: TRBV10-2; d_call: -; clone_size: -; j_call: TRBJ1-1; cdr3_aa: CASTAATAVIRTEAFF; cdr3_nt: TGCGCCAGCACCGCGGCCACGGCAGTAATAAGGACTGAAGCTTTCTTT
v_call: TRBV6-5; d_call: -; clone_size: -; j_call: TRBJ1-3; cdr3_aa: CASSLGGENTIYF; cdr3_nt: TGTGCCAGCAGTCTAGGGGGAGAAAACACCATATATTTT
v_call: TRBV21-1; d_call: -; clone_size: -; j_call: TRBJ2-5; cdr3_aa: CASSSRGEETQYF; cdr3_nt: TGTGCCAGCAGCTCCCGCGGGGAAGAGACCCAGTACTTC
v_call: TRBV5-3; d_call: TRBD2; clone_size: -; j_call: TRBJ2-3; cdr3_aa: CARSYRLAGVTNTDTQYF; cdr3_nt: TGTGCCAGAAGCTATCGACTAGCGGGAGTGACAAACACAGATACGCAGTATTTT